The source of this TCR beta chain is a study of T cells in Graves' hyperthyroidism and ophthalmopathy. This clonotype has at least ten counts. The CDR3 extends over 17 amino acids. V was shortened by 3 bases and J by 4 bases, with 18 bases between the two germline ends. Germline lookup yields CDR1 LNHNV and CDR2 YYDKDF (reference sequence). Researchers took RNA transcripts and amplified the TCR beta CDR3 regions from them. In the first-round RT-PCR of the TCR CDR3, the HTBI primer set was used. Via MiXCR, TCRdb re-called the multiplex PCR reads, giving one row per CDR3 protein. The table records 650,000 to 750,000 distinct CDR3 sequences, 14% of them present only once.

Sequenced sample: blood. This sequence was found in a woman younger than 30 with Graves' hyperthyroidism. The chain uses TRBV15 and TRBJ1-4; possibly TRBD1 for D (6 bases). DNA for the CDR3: TGTGCCACCAGCAGCCCAAGGGCGGACAGCCTTAATGAAAAACTGTTTTTT. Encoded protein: CATSSPRADSLNEKLFF.